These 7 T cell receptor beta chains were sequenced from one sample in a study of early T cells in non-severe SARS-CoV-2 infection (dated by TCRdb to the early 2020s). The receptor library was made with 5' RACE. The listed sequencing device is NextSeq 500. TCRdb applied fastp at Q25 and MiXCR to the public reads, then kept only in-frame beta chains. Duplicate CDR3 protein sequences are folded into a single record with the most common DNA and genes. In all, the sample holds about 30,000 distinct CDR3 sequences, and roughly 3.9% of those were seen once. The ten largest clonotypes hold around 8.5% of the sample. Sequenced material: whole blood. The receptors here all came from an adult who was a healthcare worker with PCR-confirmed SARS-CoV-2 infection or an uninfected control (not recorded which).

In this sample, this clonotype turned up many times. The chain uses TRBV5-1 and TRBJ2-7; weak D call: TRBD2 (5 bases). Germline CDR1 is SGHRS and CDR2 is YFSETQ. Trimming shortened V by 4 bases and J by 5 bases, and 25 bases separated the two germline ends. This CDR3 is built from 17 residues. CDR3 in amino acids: CASSDRIASSVGNEQYF. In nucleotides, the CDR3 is TGCGCCAGCAGCGATCGGATAGCGTCGTCGGTCGGGAACGAGCAGTACTTC.

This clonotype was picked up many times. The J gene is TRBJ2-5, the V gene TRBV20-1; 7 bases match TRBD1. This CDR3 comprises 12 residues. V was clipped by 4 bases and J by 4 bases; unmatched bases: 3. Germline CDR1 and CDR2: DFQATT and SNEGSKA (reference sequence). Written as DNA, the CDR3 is TGCAGTGCTACCCCAGGGGGAGAGACCCAGTACTTC. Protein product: CSATPGGETQYF.

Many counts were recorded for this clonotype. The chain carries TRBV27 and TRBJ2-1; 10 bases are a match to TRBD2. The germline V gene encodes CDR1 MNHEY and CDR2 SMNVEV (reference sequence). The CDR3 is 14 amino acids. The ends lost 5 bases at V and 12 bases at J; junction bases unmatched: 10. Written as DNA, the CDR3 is TGTGCCAGCAGTCCCCTCCCTAGCGGGAGATGGCAGTTCTTC. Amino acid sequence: CASSPLPSGRWQFF.

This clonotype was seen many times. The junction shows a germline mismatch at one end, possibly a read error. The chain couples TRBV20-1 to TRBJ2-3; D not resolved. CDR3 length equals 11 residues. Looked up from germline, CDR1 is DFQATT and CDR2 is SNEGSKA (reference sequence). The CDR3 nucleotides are TGCAGTGCTAGAGCCCGCAACACGCCGTATTTT. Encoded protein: CSARARNTPYF.

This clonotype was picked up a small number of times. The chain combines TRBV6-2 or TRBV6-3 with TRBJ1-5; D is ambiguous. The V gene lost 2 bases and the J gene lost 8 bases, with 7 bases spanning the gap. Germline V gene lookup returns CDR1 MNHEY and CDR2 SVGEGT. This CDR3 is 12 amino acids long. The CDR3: CASSYDIKPQHF. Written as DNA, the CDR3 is TGTGCCAGCAGTTACGACATCAAGCCCCAGCATTTT.

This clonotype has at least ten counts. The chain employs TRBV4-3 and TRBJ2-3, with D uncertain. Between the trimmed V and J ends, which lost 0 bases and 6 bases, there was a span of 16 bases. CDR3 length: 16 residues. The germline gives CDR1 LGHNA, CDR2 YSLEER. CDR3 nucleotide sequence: TGCGCCAGCAGCCAAGATCGTGGCCTATACTCGGATACGCAGTATTTT. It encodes CASSQDRGLYSDTQYF.

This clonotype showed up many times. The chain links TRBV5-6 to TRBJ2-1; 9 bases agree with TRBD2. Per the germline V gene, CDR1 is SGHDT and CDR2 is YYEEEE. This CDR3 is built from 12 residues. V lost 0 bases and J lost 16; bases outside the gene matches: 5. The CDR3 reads CASSLGGGRGFF. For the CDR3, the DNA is TGTGCCAGCAGCTTGGGCGGCGGGAGGGGTTTCTTC.